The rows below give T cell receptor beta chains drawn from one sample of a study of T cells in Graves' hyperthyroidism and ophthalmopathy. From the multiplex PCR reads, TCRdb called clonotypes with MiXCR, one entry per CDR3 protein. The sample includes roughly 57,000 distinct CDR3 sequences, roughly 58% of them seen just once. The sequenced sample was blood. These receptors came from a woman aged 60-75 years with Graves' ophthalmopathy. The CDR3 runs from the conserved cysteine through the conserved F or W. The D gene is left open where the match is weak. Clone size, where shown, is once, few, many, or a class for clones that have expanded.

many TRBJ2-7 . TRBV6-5 CASRGRWGYEQYF TGTGCCAGCAGGGGACGGTGGGGTTACGAGCAGTACTTC
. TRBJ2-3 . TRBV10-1 CASSESLDTQYF TGCGCCAGCAGTGAGTCGCTTGATACGCAGTATTTT
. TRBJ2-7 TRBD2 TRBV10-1 CASKGGGADYEQYF TGCGCCAGCAAGGGCGGGGGGGCGGACTACGAGCAGTACTTC
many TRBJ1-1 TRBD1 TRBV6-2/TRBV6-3 CASSYGADRPNTEAFF TGTGCCAGCAGTTACGGAGCGGACAGGCCGAACACTGAAGCTTTCTTT
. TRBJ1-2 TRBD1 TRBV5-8 CASSRWTGSGGYTF TGTGCCAGCAGCCGCTGGACAGGCTCCGGTGGCTACACCTTC
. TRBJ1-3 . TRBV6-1 CASEDNHREVYTIYF TGTGCCAGCGAGGACAACCACAGGGAGGTATACACCATATATTTT
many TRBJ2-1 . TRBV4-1 CASSQGAGRSSYNEQFF TGCGCCAGCAGCCAGGGGGCAGGGAGGAGCTCCTACAATGAGCAGTTCTTC
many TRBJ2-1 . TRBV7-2 CASSLQGGRGYNEQFF TGTGCCAGCAGCTTGCAGGGAGGTAGGGGTTACAATGAGCAGTTCTTC
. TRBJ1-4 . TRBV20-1 CSVAGTSGSHEKLFF TGCAGTGTTGCCGGGACTAGCGGGAGCCATGAAAAACTGTTTTTT
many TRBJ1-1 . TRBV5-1 CASSQQGRLAFF TGCGCCAGCAGCCAACAGGGAAGGTTAGCTTTCTTT
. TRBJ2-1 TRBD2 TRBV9 CAILLALSSYNEQFF TGTGCCATTTTACTAGCGCTGAGCTCCTACAATGAGCAGTTCTTC
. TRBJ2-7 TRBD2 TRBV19 CASSIGTSVEQYF TGTGCCAGTAGTATTGGGACTAGCGTGGAGCAGTACTTC
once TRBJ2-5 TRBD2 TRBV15 CATSRDLWTSGRAAETQYF TGTGCCACCAGCAGAGATCTATGGACTAGCGGGAGAGCTGCAGAGACCCAGTACTTC
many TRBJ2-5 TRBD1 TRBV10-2 CASSRTGTVQETQYF TGCGCCAGCAGTAGGACAGGGACAGTCCAAGAGACCCAGTACTTC
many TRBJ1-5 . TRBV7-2 CASSLVRAFNQPQHF TGTGCCAGCAGCTTAGTCAGGGCCTTCAATCAGCCCCAGCATTTT
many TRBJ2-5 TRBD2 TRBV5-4 CASSRGDQETQYF TGTGCCAGCAGCCGGGGGGACCAAGAGACCCAGTACTTC
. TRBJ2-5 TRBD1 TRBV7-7 CASSLAVSGQGQETQYF TGTGCTAGCAGCTTAGCGGTCTCCGGACAGGGACAAGAGACCCAGTACTTC
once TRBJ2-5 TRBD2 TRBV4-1 CASSQEGAGVQETQYF TGCGCCAGCAGCCAAGAGGGTGCGGGAGTGCAAGAGACCCAGTACTTC
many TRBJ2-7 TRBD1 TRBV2 CARSIPGQYGEQYF TGTGCCAGGTCAATCCCGGGACAGTACGGCGAGCAGTACTTC
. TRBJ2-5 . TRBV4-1 CASSHVGTQYF TGCGCCAGCAGCCACGTTGGGACCCAGTACTTC
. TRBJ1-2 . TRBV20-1 CSASSRRTAANYGYTF TGCAGTGCTAGCTCTCGACGGACGGCAGCTAACTATGGCTACACCTTC
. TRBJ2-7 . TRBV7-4 CASSAWTGRDYEQYF TGTGCCAGCAGCGCATGGACAGGGAGGGACTACGAGCAGTACTTC
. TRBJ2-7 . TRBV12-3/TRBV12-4 CASRSWGEDEQYF TGTGCCAGCAGGTCCTGGGGGGAGGACGAGCAGTACTTC
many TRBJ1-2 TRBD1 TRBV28 CASSGTGVNYGYTF TGTGCCAGCAGTGGAACAGGGGTTAACTATGGCTACACCTTC
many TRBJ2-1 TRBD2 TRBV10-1 CASFTGRASYNEQFF TGCGCCAGCTTTACCGGGAGGGCCTCCTACAATGAGCAGTTCTTC
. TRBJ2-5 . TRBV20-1 CSARERGRGRPQYF TGCAGTGCTAGAGAAAGGGGCAGGGGCCGGCCCCAGTACTTC
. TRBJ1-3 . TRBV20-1 CGGTPNSGNTIYF TGCGGCGGCACGCCGAACTCTGGAAACACCATATATTTT
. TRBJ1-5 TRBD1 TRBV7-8 CASSLTGTDDQPQHF TGTGCCAGCAGCTTAACCGGGACAGACGATCAGCCCCAGCATTTT
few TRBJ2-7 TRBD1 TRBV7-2 CASTPLRTGAYEQYF TGTGCCAGCACCCCCCTGAGGACAGGGGCCTACGAGCAGTACTTC
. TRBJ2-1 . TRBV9 CASSPTRDYNEQFF TGTGCCAGCAGCCCCACCCGGGACTACAATGAGCAGTTCTTC
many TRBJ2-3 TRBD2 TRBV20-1 CSANLAGSTDTQYF TGCAGTGCTAACCTAGCGGGGAGCACAGATACGCAGTATTTT
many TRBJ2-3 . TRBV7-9 CASRMGGLNTDTQYF TGTGCCAGCAGGATGGGGGGCCTTAACACAGATACGCAGTATTTT
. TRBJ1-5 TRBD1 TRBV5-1 CASSLVDRVSNQPQHF TGCGCCAGCAGCTTGGTGGACAGGGTTAGCAATCAGCCCCAGCATTTT
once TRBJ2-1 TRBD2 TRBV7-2 CASSSGLGVDEQFF TGTGCCAGCAGCTCGGGACTAGGGGTCGATGAGCAGTTCTTC
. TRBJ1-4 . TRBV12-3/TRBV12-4 CASSLGGKLFF TGTGCCAGCAGTTTAGGTGGAAAACTGTTTTTT
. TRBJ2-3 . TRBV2 CASRREYNTDTQYF TGTGCCAGCCGCAGGGAATATAACACAGATACGCAGTATTTT
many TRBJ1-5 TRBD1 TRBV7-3 CASSKELGQGYNQPQHF TGTGCCAGCAGCAAAGAACTGGGACAGGGGTACAATCAGCCCCAGCATTTT
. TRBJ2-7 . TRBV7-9 CASRRTDSYEQYF TGTGCCAGCAGACGAACAGATTCCTACGAGCAGTACTTC
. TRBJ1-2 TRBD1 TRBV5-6 CASSLPGGLDYGYTF TGTGCCAGCAGCTTACCAGGGGGCCTGGACTATGGCTACACCTTC
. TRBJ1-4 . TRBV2 CASTMGKEKLFF TGTGCCAGCACAATGGGGAAGGAAAAACTGTTTTTT
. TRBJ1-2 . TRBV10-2 CASSESTIYGYTF TGCGCCAGCAGTGAGTCCACGATATATGGCTACACCTTC
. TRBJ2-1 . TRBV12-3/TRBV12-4 CASGARRVGTDQFF TGTGCCAGCGGGGCCCGAAGGGTGGGGACGGATCAGTTCTTC
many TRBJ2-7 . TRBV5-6 CASSLSGYEQYF TGTGCCAGCAGCTTGTCGGGCTACGAGCAGTACTTC
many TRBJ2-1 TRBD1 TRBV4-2 CASSQDRDRGPYNEQFF TGTGCCAGCAGCCAAGACCGGGACAGGGGGCCTTACAATGAGCAGTTCTTC
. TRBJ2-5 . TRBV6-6 CASNYSRYQETQYF TGTGCCAGCAATTACTCGCGGTACCAAGAGACCCAGTACTTC
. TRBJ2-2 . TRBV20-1 CSARKDTYTGELFF TGCAGTGCTCGCAAGGACACGTACACCGGGGAGCTGTTTTTT
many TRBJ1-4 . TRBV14 CASSHSPEKLFF TGTGCCAGCAGCCATTCCCCTGAAAAACTGTTTTTT
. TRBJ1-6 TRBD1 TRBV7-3 CASSLKAGTGGSPLHF TGTGCCAGCAGCTTAAAGGCCGGGACAGGGGGATCACCCCTCCACTTT
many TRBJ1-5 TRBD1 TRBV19 CASSATQGNQPQHF TGTGCCAGTAGTGCCACACAGGGGAATCAGCCCCAGCATTTT
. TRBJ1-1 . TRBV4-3 CASSHWGYGEAFF TGCGCCAGCAGCCACTGGGGTTATGGTGAAGCTTTCTTT
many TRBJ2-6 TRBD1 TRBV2 CASSRDSYGANVLTF TGTGCCAGCAGTCGGGACAGCTATGGGGCCAACGTCCTGACTTTC
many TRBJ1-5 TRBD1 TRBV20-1 CSARDDRGNQPQHF TGCAGTGCTAGAGATGACAGGGGGAATCAGCCCCAGCATTTT
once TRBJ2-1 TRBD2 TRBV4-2 CASSHGTSENNEQFF TGTGCCAGCAGCCATGGAACTAGCGAGAACAATGAGCAGTTCTTC
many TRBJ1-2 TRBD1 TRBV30 CAWRRDRGSRGYTF TGTGCCTGGAGACGAGACAGGGGGAGTCGTGGCTACACCTTC
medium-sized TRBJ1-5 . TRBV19 CASSRIASYSNQPQHF TGTGCCAGTAGTCGTATCGCATCCTATAGCAATCAGCCCCAGCATTTT
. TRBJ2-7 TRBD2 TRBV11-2 CASSLDHSGSTPYEQYF TGTGCCAGCAGCTTAGATCACAGCGGGAGCACCCCCTACGAGCAGTACTTC
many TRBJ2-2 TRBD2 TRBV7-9 CASSEEPGTSGGANTGELFF TGTGCCAGCAGCGAGGAGCCAGGGACTAGCGGGGGGGCAAACACCGGGGAGCTGTTTTTT